Detailed here is one T cell receptor beta chain. This entry comes from a study of blood T cell repertoires in COVID-19. The V end lost 5 bases, the J end lost 4 bases, and 13 bases lay between the germline ends. In germline, CDR1 is LNHDA, CDR2 SQIVND (reference sequence). CDR3 length: 14 residues. Only in-frame clones appear in the TCRdb table, and some are missing; sequencing was by immunoSEQ multiplex PCR. The sample records about 270,000 clones, approximately 87% being singletons. This chain links TRBV19 with TRBJ2-3, with D possibly being TRBD1 (5 bases). The receptor was isolated from a woman in her 30s with COVID-19, enrolled during active disease. Sequenced: peripheral blood. In nucleotides, the CDR3 is TGTGCCAGTAGTTCCTTGGACATTTCAGATACGCAGTATTTT. Its protein is CASSSLDISDTQYF.